The 28 T cell receptor beta chains below come from one sample, sequenced in a study of cytomegalovirus exposure and HLA in healthy donors. Use of 60 Vbeta and 13 Jbeta primers characterized the PCR. Clones were read by immunoSEQ multiplex PCR, and TCRdb kept only the in-frame ones, dropping some. The sample has about 120,000 clones; 81% are singletons. The sample consisted of PBMCs. Every receptor here comes from a man aged 18-30 years in good health and CMV-seropositive.

This chain links TRBV19 with TRBJ2-2; no clear D. Germline V CDR1 and CDR2: LNHDA, SQIVND (reference sequence). V was shortened by 6 bases and J by 0 bases, with 8 bases between the two germline ends. CDR3 length: 14 residues. The CDR3 spells CASRVPANTGELFF. The CDR3 DNA reads as TGTGCCAGTAGAGTCCCAGCGAACACCGGGGAGCTGTTTTTT.

This clone has more than one count but fewer than ten. The junction differs from germline at one of its ends, possibly a read error. This sequence joins TRBV7-7 and TRBJ2-7; 8 positions match TRBD1. The CDR3 covers 16 residues. Germline V lookup: CDR1 SSHAT, CDR2 FNYEAQ (reference sequence). CDR3 amino acids: CASSSKGTGDSYEQYF. DNA for the CDR3: TGTGCTAGCAGCTCAAAAGGGACAGGTGATTCCTACGAGCAGTACTTC. Together with reference TRBV7-7 and TRBJ2-7, the CDR3 gives the full variable domain: GAGVSQSPRYKVTKRGQDVTLRCDPISSHATLYWYQQALGQGPEFLTYFNYEAQPDKSGLPSDRFSAERPEGSISTLTIQRTEQRDSAMYRCASSSKGTGDSYEQYFGPGTRLTVT.

This clone occurred a few times. The chain uses TRBV5-1 and TRBJ2-3; D is unresolved. Germline assignment: CDR1 SGHRS and CDR2 YFSETQ. Trimming pared 5 bases from V and 0 bases from J, leaving 4 bases between. The CDR3 covers 12 residues. The CDR3 nucleotides are TGCGCCAGCAGTATGAGCACAGATACGCAGTATTTT. It specifies CASSMSTDTQYF. Full variable domain (rest looked up from reference TRBV5-1 and TRBJ2-3): KAGVTQTPRYLIKTRGQQVTLSCSPISGHRSVSWYQQTPGQGLQFLFEYFSETQRNKGNFPGRFSGRQFSNSRSEMNVSTLELGDSALYLCASSMSTDTQYFGPGTRLTVL.

The chain couples TRBV5-1 to TRBJ2-5, with D maybe TRBD2 (7 bases). Germline assignment: CDR1 SGHRS and CDR2 YFSETQ. The V and J ends lost 0 bases and 2 bases respectively, with 11 bases between them. The CDR3 contains 15 residues. The CDR3 is CASSLAGGTQETQYF. CDR3 sequence (DNA): TGCGCCAGCAGCTTGGCCGGGGGGACACAAGAGACCCAGTACTTC. Based on the CDR3 plus reference TRBV5-1 and TRBJ2-5, the full variable domain is KAGVTQTPRYLIKTRGQQVTLSCSPISGHRSVSWYQQTPGQGLQFLFEYFSETQRNKGNFPGRFSGRQFSNSRSEMNVSTLELGDSALYLCASSLAGGTQETQYFGPGTRLLVL.

This clone was seen only a few times. The chain has TRBV4-3 and TRBJ1-1; 7 bases map to TRBD1. The trim removed 1 base at V and 7 bases at J, leaving 0 bases unmatched. The CDR3 spans 12 residues. Germline V gene sequence: CDR1 LGHNA, CDR2 YSLEER. This CDR3 is CASSQGDSEAFF. The CDR3 region has the DNA TGCGCCAGCAGCCAAGGGGACAGTGAAGCTTTCTTT.

The genes are TRBV7-2 and TRBJ1-6; 9 bases fit TRBD1. The CDR3 sequence is 15 residues long. Trimming cost V 1 base and J 10 bases; bases outside gene matches: 5. The germline V gene has CDR1 SGHTA and CDR2 FQGNSA. CDR3 sequence: CASSLGDRVGSPLHF. The CDR3 coding sequence is TGTGCCAGCAGCTTAGGGGACAGGGTCGGGTCACCCCTCCACTTT.

The V call is TRBV10-1, the J call TRBJ2-3; TRBD1 is a possible D gene (5 bases). Germline V CDR1 and CDR2: WNHNN, SYGVQD (reference sequence). This CDR3 is built from 13 residues. Deletions cut 6 bases from V and 2 bases from J, with 9 bases between. Written as DNA, the CDR3 is TGCGCCAGCAGACAGACAGCCACAGATACGCAGTATTTT. Its translation: CASRQTATDTQYF.

The CDR3 DNA reads as TGTGCCAGCTCCCAGGGACAGGGCTATGGCTACACCTTC. Protein sequence: CASSQGQGYGYTF. This chain joins TRBV18 and TRBJ1-2, with TRBD1 matching over 9 bases. This CDR3 comprises 13 residues. J gave up 4 bases and V 6 bases, and 3 bases lay outside the gene matches. The germline V gene has CDR1 KGHSH and CDR2 LQKENI.

This chain links TRBV9 with TRBJ2-1, with 10 positions matching TRBD2. Trimming cost V 9 bases and J 8 bases; bases outside gene matches: 20. The CDR3 extends over 17 amino acids. Germline CDR1 SGDLS, CDR2 YYNGEE. The CDR3 nucleotides are TGTGCCACCTCCGGGGCTAGCGGGAGAAGCGAGGAGGATGAGCAGTTCTTC. It is translated as CATSGASGRSEEDEQFF.

The chain combines TRBV21-1 with TRBJ2-2; the D call of TRBD2 is as the table states it, not checked on the DNA. TRBV21-1 counts as a pseudogene. The CDR3 loop spans 15 amino acids. The CDR3 bases are TGTGCCAGCAGCAACCGGGACTTCCCGACCGGGGAGCTGTTTTTT. It is translated as CASSNRDFPTGELFF.

The J gene is TRBJ1-2, the V gene TRBV7-4; possible D gene TRBD1, 5 bases. The CDR3 contains 11 residues. Trimming removed 3 bases at V and 11 bases at J, with 10 bases between. The germline CDR1 and CDR2 sequences are SGHVT and SQSDAQ. CDR3 sequence: CASSFQGSYTF. In DNA, the CDR3 is TGTGCCAGCAGCTTCCAGGGTTCGTACACCTTC.

This chain links TRBV2 with TRBJ2-1; the match to TRBD1 covers 7 bases. V shed 6 bases, J shed 7 bases, and the junction held 18 bases outside the gene matches. Germline CDR1 reads SNHLY; CDR2 reads FYNNEI. The CDR3 spans 17 residues. CDR3 residues: CASRLRMSFDRENEQFF. The CDR3 DNA sequence: TGTGCCAGCAGGTTGAGGATGTCCTTCGACAGGGAAAATGAGCAGTTCTTC.

The chain employs TRBV7-8 and TRBJ1-5; D not resolved. This CDR3 is 14 amino acids long. V was cut by 3 bases and J by 3 bases, with 9 bases left in between. Germline V gene lookup returns CDR1 SGHVS and CDR2 FQNEAQ. CDR3 DNA sequence: TGTGCCAGCAGCTTCGGGGTCCTCAATCAGCCCCAGCATTTT. Translation gives CASSFGVLNQPQHF.

V usage is TRBV6-5 and J usage is TRBJ2-2; 10 nucleotides align to TRBD1. The CDR3 spans 16 residues. With V trimmed by 2 bases and J by 5 bases, 5 bases remained unmatched. Germline CDR1 reads MNHEY; CDR2 reads SVGAGI. CDR3 bases: TGTGCCAGCAGTTACGAGGGACAGGGGAGGACCGGGGAGCTGTTTTTT. Translating it yields CASSYEGQGRTGELFF.

The chain combines TRBV4-3 with TRBJ2-2, with 7 bases aligning to TRBD2. V shed 0 bases and J 3 bases; nucleotides not matched to a gene: 7. Germline CDR1 is LGHNA and CDR2 is YSLEER. The CDR3 is made up of 17 amino acids. The CDR3 spells CASSQDLERGYTGELFF. CDR3 in DNA: TGCGCCAGCAGCCAAGATCTGGAGCGGGGTTACACCGGGGAGCTGTTTTTT.

The chain couples TRBV11-2 to TRBJ2-1; a weak D match, TRBD2 (5 bases). The germline gives CDR1 SGHAT, CDR2 FQNNGV. V was pared by 2 bases and J by 4 bases, with 15 bases between. The CDR3 totals 16 residues. CDR3 sequence reads: CASSLYASGAYNEQFF. The DNA for the CDR3 is TGTGCCAGCAGCTTATATGCGAGCGGAGCTTACAATGAGCAGTTCTTC.

This clone was observed a few times. CDR3 amino acids: CASSQARGLNTEAFF. Written as DNA, the CDR3 is TGCGCCAGCAGCCAAGCACGAGGACTCAACACTGAAGCTTTCTTT. The genes are TRBV4-3 and TRBJ1-1, with no clear D. Germline V CDR1 and CDR2: LGHNA, YSLEER. V was pared by 1 base and J by 2 bases, with 11 bases between. This CDR3 contains 15 residues.

The V and J genes are TRBV5-1 and TRBJ1-2, with D uncertain. CDR1 is SGHRS and CDR2 is YFSETQ in the germline V gene. V was cut by 1 base and J by 10 bases, with 11 bases left in between. The CDR3 sequence is 12 residues long. This CDR3 is CASSLPDADYTF. The CDR3 DNA is TGCGCCAGCAGCTTGCCGGATGCGGACTACACCTTC.

V gene TRBV5-1 combines with J gene TRBJ2-1, with 7 bases fitting TRBD2. The CDR3 sequence is 14 residues long. With V trimmed by 1 base and J by 6 bases, 4 bases remained unmatched. Germline CDR1 is SGHRS and CDR2 is YFSETQ. As DNA, the CDR3 is TGCGCCAGCAGCTTGCTATCGGGGGGCAATGAGCAGTTCTTC. This codes for CASSLLSGGNEQFF.

This chain joins TRBV14 and TRBJ2-7, with D unclear. V shed 5 bases and J shed 4 bases, with 3 bases lying between them. The CDR3 is made up of 10 amino acids. CDR1 is SGHDN and CDR2 is FVKESK in the germline V gene. The CDR3 sequence: CASSAYEQYF. DNA for the CDR3: TGTGCCAGCAGCGCGTACGAGCAGTACTTC.

V usage is TRBV2 and J usage is TRBJ2-1; 9 bases are shared with TRBD1. Germline V gene sequence: CDR1 SNHLY, CDR2 FYNNEI. The CDR3 is 18 residues long. V shed 6 bases, J shed 4 bases, and the junction held 16 bases outside the gene matches. CDR3 loop: CASSGRRVRTGEYNEQFF. The CDR3 DNA reads TGTGCCAGCAGCGGAAGGCGGGTACGGACAGGGGAATACAATGAGCAGTTCTTC.

The chain uses TRBV7-2 and TRBJ2-7, with a tentative D call TRBD2 (5 bases). This CDR3 contains 12 residues. Germline V gives CDR1 SGHTA, CDR2 FQGNSA. V gave up 10 bases and J gave up 4 bases, with 14 bases separating them. CDR3 bases: TGTGCCAACAACAAGTCGGGATACGAGCAGTACTTC. Translated: CANNKSGYEQYF.

J is TRBJ2-7 and V is TRBV4-1; tentative D call: TRBD1 (6 bases). V lost 0 bases to trimming and J lost 6 bases, with 15 bases between them. CDR3 length: 15 amino acids. Germline V lookup: CDR1 MGHRA, CDR2 YSYEKL. The chain's CDR3 is CASSQEQGFFGEQYF. CDR3 nucleotide sequence: TGCGCCAGCAGCCAAGAACAGGGTTTTTTTGGCGAGCAGTACTTC.

This clone appeared once. This sequence joins TRBV25-1 and TRBJ1-1, with D perhaps matching TRBD1 (6 bases). The CDR3 is made up of 13 amino acids. Looked up from germline, CDR1 is MGHDK and CDR2 is SYGVNS. V lost 5 bases to trimming and J lost 4 bases, with 11 bases between them. The CDR3 DNA reads as TGTGCCAGCAGTAAAGGGGGGGGCACTGAAGCTTTCTTT. The encoded protein is CASSKGGGTEAFF.

This clone appeared a single time. The chain carries TRBV5-6 and TRBJ1-6, with 8 bases identical to TRBD1. In germline, CDR1 is SGHDT, CDR2 YYEEEE. The length of the CDR3 is 15 residues. The junction had 7 bases not matched to a gene; V was cut back by 4 bases and J by 7 bases. The CDR3 sequence: CASSPRTGPNSPLHF. CDR3 sequence (DNA): TGTGCCAGCAGCCCCCGGACAGGGCCCAATTCACCCCTCCACTTT.

There are a few counts of this clone. This sequence joins TRBV27 and TRBJ2-5; possible D gene TRBD2, 7 bases. CDR3 length equals 16 residues. The ends were cut back, 4 bases at V and 1 base at J, with 16 bases in the middle. Germline values: CDR1 MNHEY, CDR2 SMNVEV (reference sequence). CDR3 residues: CASSYVGGPGQETQYF. In nucleotides, the CDR3 is TGTGCCAGCAGTTATGTCGGGGGGCCTGGCCAAGAGACCCAGTACTTC.

The DNA for the CDR3 is TGTGCCAGCAGTTACGACACGGCGGGAGGAGATACGCAGTATTTT. It yields the protein CASSYDTAGGDTQYF. This sequence joins TRBV6-5 and TRBJ2-3; TRBD2 matches at 8 bases. V was clipped by 2 bases and J by 5 bases; unmatched bases: 6. The CDR3 totals 15 residues. The germline CDR1 and CDR2 sequences are MNHEY and SVGAGI.

The CDR3 region is CASSSDTTAGGGNEQFF. Written as DNA, the CDR3 is TGTGCCAGCAGCTCAGACACCACAGCGGGAGGTGGCAATGAGCAGTTCTTC. The chain employs TRBV5-6 and TRBJ2-1; the match to TRBD2 covers 9 bases. Germline V gene lookup returns CDR1 SGHDT and CDR2 YYEEEE. The CDR3 runs to 17 residues. The V segment lost 3 bases and the J segment 6 bases; nucleotides outside the gene matches: 13.